Below, 22 T cell receptor beta chains from the same sample are listed, as sequenced in a study of human T cells and chemical hapten exposure. TCRdb reprocessed the RACE reads with MiXCR, giving one entry per CDR3 protein. The sample includes 71,000 or so distinct CDR3 sequences, about 9.4% of them seen just once. Time point here: patch test 1, 2 weeks after DPC sensitization. The treatment is: therapeutic diphenylcyclopropenone sensitization with weekly scalp DPC. The sequencing used whole blood, collected in connection with sensitization to the hapten diphenylcyclopropenone (DPC). The receptors shown here come from a woman aged 40 to 50 with alopecia areata. Some clones in this sample may be carry-over from other donors' samples.

CDR3 in DNA: TGCAGCGTTGATAGGAGACAGGGGGCCGTGGAGACCCAGTACTTC. It is translated as CSVDRRQGAVETQYF. This chain joins TRBV29-1 and TRBJ2-5; 10 nucleotides line up with TRBD1. CDR3 length: 15 residues. J lost 5 bases, V lost 3 bases, and 9 bases had no gene match. Germline-derived CDR1 and CDR2 are SQVTM and ANQGSEA.

This clonotype has ten or more counts. This rearrangement joins TRBV9 to TRBJ1-2; 9 bases align to TRBD1. Germline V gene data show CDR1 as SGDLS and CDR2 as YYNGEE. The junction had 9 bases not matched to a gene; V was cut back by 3 bases and J by 6 bases. The CDR3 sequence is 15 residues long. CDR3 coding DNA: TGTGCCAGCAGCGAAACACAGGGGGCGCGAGATGGCTACACCTTC. This gives the protein CASSETQGARDGYTF.

This clonotype has a count of ten or more. This sequence joins TRBV5-1 and TRBJ2-5; D call uncertain. Germline V lookup: CDR1 SGHRS, CDR2 YFSETQ. The V end lost 0 bases, the J end lost 1 base, and 7 bases lay between the germline ends. The CDR3 has 14 residues. The CDR3 coding sequence is TGCGCCAGCAGCTTGGAGAGCGTCCAAGAGACCCAGTACTTC. Its protein product is CASSLESVQETQYF.

This clonotype was seen at least ten times. The chain links TRBV20-1 to TRBJ2-3; the D gene is possibly TRBD2 (5 bases). There are 14 residues in the CDR3. V was cut by 2 bases and J by 2 bases, with 11 bases left in between. Germline V gene data show CDR1 as DFQATT and CDR2 as SNEGSKA (reference sequence). The DNA of the CDR3 is TGCAGTGCTAGAAGAGCGGCGAACACAGATACGCAGTATTTT. Its protein product is CSARRAANTDTQYF.

This clonotype showed up many times. The J gene is TRBJ2-7, the V gene TRBV19; tentatively, D is TRBD2 (5 bases). Between the trimmed V and J ends, which lost 6 bases and 7 bases, there was a span of 19 bases. The CDR3 is 14 amino acids. Germline V gene data show CDR1 as LNHDA and CDR2 as SQIVND (reference sequence). CDR3 amino acids: CASSVSWTPLEQYF. The CDR3 DNA reads as TGTGCCAGTAGCGTATCCTGGACTCCTCTGGAGCAGTACTTC. The full variable domain, with the rest looked up from reference TRBV19 and TRBJ2-7, is DGGITQSPKYLFRKEGQNVTLSCEQNLNHDAMYWYRQDPGQGLRLIYYSQIVNDFQKGDIAEGYSVSREKKESFPLTVTSAQKNPTAFYLCASSVSWTPLEQYFGPGTRLTVT.

This clonotype came up many times. The rearrangement joins TRBV4-1 to TRBJ2-3; 7 positions agree with TRBD2. Germline CDR1 MGHRA, CDR2 YSYEKL. The CDR3 sequence is 17 residues long. V gave up 4 bases and J gave up 5 bases; unmatched junction bases: 15. CDR3 in DNA: TGCGCCAGCAGCCCGCAAAGGCTAGCGGTGGCGGGAGATACGCAGTATTTT. This codes for CASSPQRLAVAGDTQYF.

This clonotype showed up many times. V gene TRBV11-2 combines with J gene TRBJ1-1, with TRBD1 matching 7 bases. Germline CDR1 and CDR2: SGHAT and FQNNGV. This CDR3 is built from 15 residues. V was clipped by 6 bases and J by 4 bases; unmatched bases: 11. The CDR3 nucleotides are TGTGCCAGCAGTTTCACCGGGGCAGGGGGCACTGAAGCTTTCTTT. It specifies CASSFTGAGGTEAFF.

This clonotype was found many times. CDR3 sequence: CASSYSLVGSYTF. In DNA form, the CDR3 reads TGTGCCAGCAGTTACTCGTTGGTAGGGAGCTACACCTTC. V gene TRBV6-5 combines with J gene TRBJ1-2; D gene uncertain. The germline CDR1 and CDR2 sequences are MNHEY and SVGAGI. This CDR3 spans 13 amino acids. Trimming shortened V by 0 bases and J by 9 bases, and 11 bases separated the two germline ends.

A note on this clonotype: Since a much larger clone is just one base distant, this may be a read error. The chain carries TRBV28 and TRBJ2-7; D unclear. CDR3 size: 13 residues. The germline CDR1 and CDR2 sequences are MDHEN and SYDVKM. The chain's CDR3 is CSSSLDGPYEQYF. The CDR3 bases are TGTTCCAGCAGCCTGGACGGACCCTACGAGCAGTACTTC.

This clonotype came up a few times. This chain links TRBV11-3 with TRBJ1-1, with 10 nucleotides matching TRBD1. Germline-derived CDR1 and CDR2 are SGHNT and YENEEA. The CDR3 totals 13 residues. The junction had 5 bases not matched to a gene; V was cut back by 4 bases and J by 9 bases. The CDR3 loop is CASSSWTGGKAFF. For the CDR3, the DNA is TGTGCCAGCAGCTCGTGGACAGGGGGGAAAGCTTTCTTT. The full variable domain, rest sourced from reference TRBV11-3 and TRBJ1-1, is EAGVVQSPRYKIIEKKQPVAFWCNPISGHNTLYWYLQNLGQGPELLIRYENEEAVDDSQLPKDRFSAERLKGVDSTLKIQPAELGDSAVYLCASSSWTGGKAFFGQGTRLTVV.

The sample holds many counts of this clonotype. V is TRBV3-1 and J is TRBJ1-1, with D unclear. CDR3 size: 13 residues. CDR1 and CDR2 from the germline V gene are LGHDT and YNNKEL (reference sequence). V was clipped by 3 bases and J by 1 base, with 6 bases between them. CDR3 in amino acids: CASSHPPNTEAFF. DNA for the CDR3: TGTGCCAGCAGCCATCCACCGAACACTGAAGCTTTCTTT.

This clonotype was seen many times. This chain links TRBV7-6 with TRBJ2-7; 9 bases map to TRBD1. V was clipped by 3 bases and J by 7 bases; unmatched bases: 7. CDR3 length: 14 residues. Germline values: CDR1 SGHVS, CDR2 FNYEAQ. In DNA form, the CDR3 reads TGTGCCAGCAGCTTCGAACAGGGGGCTGGTGAGCAGTACTTC. It translates to CASSFEQGAGEQYF.

This clonotype was picked up a small number of times. The chain uses TRBV6-5 and TRBJ1-2; tentatively, D is TRBD1 (5 bases). The CDR3 covers 14 residues. Germline CDR1 is MNHEY and CDR2 is SVGAGI. Trimming removed 5 bases at V and 8 bases at J, with 18 bases between. The DNA for the CDR3 is TGTGCCAGCAGTCGGGTGACCAGGGCTCCGGGCTACACCTTC. It translates to CASSRVTRAPGYTF.

This clonotype came up many times. The chain employs TRBV24-1 and TRBJ2-4; possibly TRBD1 for D (6 bases). This CDR3 is 16 amino acids long. The germline gives CDR1 KGHDR, CDR2 SFDVKD. V lost 0 bases to trimming and J lost 0 bases, with 8 bases between them. The DNA for the CDR3 is TGTGCCACCAGTGATTTGTGGGACACAGCCAAAAACATTCAGTACTTC. As protein: CATSDLWDTAKNIQYF.

There are a few counts of this clonotype. The chain employs TRBV4-2 and TRBJ2-2; D might be TRBD1 (6 bases). Trimming shortened V by 3 bases and J by 1 base, and 15 bases separated the two germline ends. Germline V gene sequence: CDR1 LGHNA, CDR2 YNFKEQ. The CDR3 loop spans 17 amino acids. CDR3 sequence: CASSQLPKTGNTGELFF. DNA for the CDR3: TGTGCCAGCAGCCAGTTGCCCAAGACAGGGAACACCGGGGAGCTGTTTTTT.

In this sample, this clonotype turned up many times. V and J are TRBV7-7 and TRBJ1-4; 9 bases line up with TRBD1. The V gene end was trimmed by 5 bases and the J gene end by 7 bases; junction bases not matched to a gene: 5. The CDR3 has 14 residues. Germline loops: CDR1 SSHAT, CDR2 FNYEAQ (reference sequence). This chain's CDR3 is CASSRDRGSEKLFF. The DNA of the CDR3 is TGTGCCAGCAGCCGAGACAGGGGGAGTGAAAAACTGTTTTTT.

This clonotype was recorded many times. CDR3 amino acids: CASSHGLYGYTF. The CDR3 DNA follows: TGTGCCAGCAGCCATGGGCTCTATGGCTACACCTTC. The chain is built from TRBV11-2 and TRBJ1-2; the D is unclear. The germline V and J ends were trimmed by 5 bases and 4 bases, with 8 bases remaining between them. The length of the CDR3 is 12 residues. From germline, CDR1 is SGHAT and CDR2 FQNNGV. The whole variable domain, filled in from reference TRBV11-2 and TRBJ1-2, reads EAGVAQSPRYKIIEKRQSVAFWCNPISGHATLYWYQQILGQGPKLLIQFQNNGVVDDSQLPKDRFSAERLKGVDSTLKIQPAKLEDSAVYLCASSHGLYGYTFGSGTRLTVV.

This clonotype was found a few times. This rearrangement joins TRBV29-1 to TRBJ1-1, with no clear D. The germline V gene has CDR1 SQVTM and CDR2 ANQGSEA. The CDR3 extends over 13 amino acids. V was cut by 2 bases and J by 2 bases, with 9 bases left in between. CDR3 bases: TGCAGCGTTGAACGCACCTTTAACACTGAAGCTTTCTTT. Translating it yields CSVERTFNTEAFF.

This clonotype was picked up many times. The chain is built from TRBV12-3 or TRBV12-4 and TRBJ1-5, with TRBD1 as a possible D gene (6 bases). V was shortened by 6 bases and J by 1 base, with 19 bases between the two germline ends. CDR3 size: 17 residues. CDR3 coding DNA: TGTGCCAGCAGCCCCAACTCCCAACAGGGAAGCAATCAGCCCCAGCATTTT. Encoded protein: CASSPNSQQGSNQPQHF.

This clonotype showed up just a few times. The V and J genes are TRBV12-3 or TRBV12-4 and TRBJ2-5; perhaps TRBD1 as D (6 bases). The CDR3 sequence is 13 residues long. V lost 6 bases, J lost 4 bases, and 12 bases lay in between. The CDR3: CASRPTGIETQYF. The CDR3 DNA follows: TGTGCCAGCAGACCCACAGGGATAGAGACCCAGTACTTC.

For this clonotype: At one end, the junction sequence differs from germline, possibly due to a read error. The chain has TRBV7-8 and TRBJ1-2; tentatively, D is TRBD1 (5 bases). Germline values: CDR1 SGHVS, CDR2 FQNEAQ. The CDR3 has 13 residues. The CDR3 DNA is TGTGCCAGCAGCTACGACGGGGCCTGGGGCTACGCCTTC. Translated: CASSYDGAWGYAF. The full variable domain, with the rest looked up from reference TRBV7-8 and TRBJ1-2, is GAGVSQSPRYKVAKRGQDVALRCDPISGHVSLFWYQQALGQGPEFLTYFQNEAQLDKSGLPSDRFFAERPEGSVSTLKIQRTQQEDSAVYLCASSYDGAWGYAFGSGTRLTVV.

This clonotype was seen a few times. The chain couples TRBV7-2 to TRBJ1-6, with a weak D call TRBD1 (5 bases). The CDR3 runs 12 residues. V was cut by 2 bases and J by 12 bases, with 8 bases left in between. Germline V gene sequence: CDR1 SGHTA, CDR2 FQGNSA. CDR3 in amino acids: CASSLMGGPLHF. The CDR3 DNA sequence: TGTGCCAGCAGCTTAATGGGGGGACCCCTCCACTTT.